These 28 T cell receptor beta chains originate from one sample sequenced in a study of human T cells and chemical hapten exposure (dated by TCRdb to the early 2020s). Library preparation employed RACE. Sequencer: NextSeq 500. The public sequencing data were trimmed at Q25 with fastp and processed into clonotypes with MiXCR by TCRdb, which kept only in-frame beta chains. Rows are combined by CDR3 protein, so each entry shows the most common genes and DNA. Present in this sample are about 120,000 distinct CDR3 sequences, about 12% of which were seen just once. 1.4% of the sample is taken by the ten largest. The sample's time point label is to be understood as: patch test 1, 2 weeks after DPC sensitization. The treatment or condition label, as the study defines it: therapeutic diphenylcyclopropenone sensitization with weekly scalp DPC. Sequencing was performed on whole blood, taken in connection with sensitization to the hapten diphenylcyclopropenone (DPC). All receptors come from a woman aged 45 to 65 with alopecia areata. Some clones in this sample may be carry-over from other donors' samples.

This clonotype was found many times. The chain links TRBV28 to TRBJ2-4; D gene unclear. Deletions cut 3 bases from V and 5 bases from J, with 14 bases between. There are 15 residues in the CDR3. The germline V gene encodes CDR1 MDHEN and CDR2 SYDVKM. As DNA, the CDR3 is TGTGCCAGCAGTTTCCCCTCGATGGGTCAAAACATTCAGTACTTC. This codes for CASSFPSMGQNIQYF.

V gene TRBV6-4 combines with J gene TRBJ1-2; D not resolved. The CDR3 has 14 residues. Trimming took off 4 bases at V and 7 bases at J, with 16 bases between the two ends. Germline CDR1 MRHNA, CDR2 SNTAGT. The CDR3: CASSAVLGLSGYTF. DNA for the CDR3: TGTGCCAGCAGTGCCGTGTTAGGTCTCTCTGGCTACACCTTC.

This clonotype was picked up a small number of times. This sequence joins TRBV20-1 and TRBJ2-3, with D possibly being TRBD2 (7 bases). CDR1 DFQATT and CDR2 SNEGSKA come from the germline V gene (reference sequence). V lost 5 bases, J lost 3 bases, and 24 bases lay in between. The CDR3 is 17 residues long. The CDR3 nucleotides are TGCAGTGCTTGCAGTGGGGGGGCGCGATGCTGGACAGATACGCAGTATTTT. It codes for CSACSGGARCWTDTQYF.

This clonotype came up many times. J is TRBJ2-3 and V is TRBV4-2; TRBD2 matches 14 bases. With V trimmed by 4 bases and J by 0 bases, 6 bases remained unmatched. The CDR3 totals 18 residues. In germline, CDR1 is LGHNA, CDR2 YNFKEQ. The CDR3 DNA reads as TGTGCCAGCAGCCCCCCGACTAGCGGGAGGGCCAGCACAGATACGCAGTATTTT. Protein sequence: CASSPPTSGRASTDTQYF.

This chain joins TRBV12-3 or TRBV12-4 and TRBJ2-2; D remains ambiguous. Trimming stripped 5 bases from V and 1 base from J, with 8 bases between. The CDR3 runs 14 residues. CDR3 DNA sequence: TGTGCCAGCAGTCCTAGTAAGAACACCGGGGAGCTGTTTTTT. Translated: CASSPSKNTGELFF.

The gene calls are TRBV7-2 and TRBJ2-2; unclear D gene. The CDR3 sequence is 13 residues long. V was pared by 5 bases and J by 3 bases, with 7 bases between. The germline V gene has CDR1 SGHTA and CDR2 FQGNSA. The CDR3 spells CASSQDYTGELFF. CDR3 DNA sequence: TGTGCCAGCAGCCAGGATTACACCGGGGAGCTGTTTTTT.

This clonotype has more than one count but fewer than ten. The rearrangement joins TRBV6-2 or TRBV6-3 to TRBJ2-1; D is ambiguous. The V end lost 6 bases, the J end lost 6 bases, and 6 bases lay between the germline ends. The CDR3 is 11 amino acids. Germline CDR1 is MNHEY and CDR2 is SVGEGT. The CDR3 is CASSAINEQFF. The DNA for the CDR3 is TGTGCCAGCAGCGCTATCAATGAGCAGTTCTTC.

This clonotype was detected only a few times. The chain is built from TRBV28 and TRBJ2-4; 7 bases map to TRBD1. Germline values: CDR1 MDHEN, CDR2 SYDVKM. V gave up 7 bases and J gave up 0 bases; unmatched junction bases: 12. This CDR3 has 17 residues. The CDR3, as DNA: TGTGCCAGCACCAGCTTGAGGGGGCCGGTAGCCAAAAACATTCAGTACTTC. It specifies CASTSLRGPVAKNIQYF.

This chain joins TRBV5-5 and TRBJ1-2; TRBD1 aligns across 9 bases. Unmatched junction bases numbered 5, after V lost 3 bases and J lost 2 bases. The CDR3 runs 15 residues. Germline CDR1 SGHKS, CDR2 YYEKEE (reference sequence). The CDR3 reads CASSSQGAPNYGYTF. The DNA of the CDR3 is TGTGCCAGCAGCTCACAGGGGGCGCCCAACTATGGCTACACCTTC.

This chain connects TRBV6-2 or TRBV6-3 to TRBJ2-3; 9 bases are shared with TRBD2. Trimming took 7 bases from V and 7 from J; bases not matched to a gene: 12. The CDR3 covers 15 residues. The germline V gene encodes CDR1 MNHEY and CDR2 SVGEGT. The CDR3 DNA reads as TGTGCCAGCACCCCCCTAGCGGGGAGTAGGAATACGCAGTATTTT. Encoded protein: CASTPLAGSRNTQYF.

The chain joins TRBV5-1 to TRBJ2-1; unclear D gene. The CDR3 covers 15 residues. Germline lookup yields CDR1 SGHRS and CDR2 YFSETQ. Trimming removed 0 bases at V and 1 base at J, with 8 bases between. CDR3 in DNA: TGCGCCAGCAGCTTGGTGGGCTCGTCCTACAATGAGCAGTTCTTC. This translates into CASSLVGSSYNEQFF.

At least ten counts were recorded for this clonotype. V is TRBV5-6 and J is TRBJ2-2; TRBD1 matches 8 bases. Germline V gene sequence: CDR1 SGHDT, CDR2 YYEEEE. The length of the CDR3 is 17 residues. The V gene end was trimmed by 4 bases and the J gene end by 0 bases; junction bases not matched to a gene: 8. The CDR3 loop reads CASSPDRVPTNTGELFF. CDR3 bases: TGTGCCAGCAGCCCGGACAGGGTACCCACGAACACCGGGGAGCTGTTTTTT.

The rearrangement uses TRBV6-5 and TRBJ1-4; the match to TRBD1 covers 10 bases. The CDR3 sequence is 15 residues long. Germline loops: CDR1 MNHEY, CDR2 SVGAGI. The V gene end was trimmed by 2 bases and the J gene end by 7 bases; junction bases not matched to a gene: 4. The CDR3 region is CASSYQGQGVEKLFF. In DNA form, the CDR3 reads TGTGCCAGCAGTTACCAAGGACAGGGGGTTGAAAAACTGTTTTTT.

This clonotype was found a few times. CDR3 sequence: CASSPTPGQGAGEAFF. CDR3 DNA: TGTGCCAGCAGCCCAACCCCCGGACAGGGGGCAGGTGAAGCTTTCTTT. This sequence joins TRBV7-9 and TRBJ1-1; 11 bases match TRBD1. This CDR3 has 16 residues. The germline gives CDR1 SEHNR, CDR2 FQNEAQ (reference sequence). Losses at the gene ends were 5 bases for V and 7 bases for J; bases not matched to a gene: 12.

This clonotype has just a few counts. The chain is built from TRBV18 and TRBJ2-2, with 10 bases lining up with TRBD2. Losses at the gene ends were 0 bases for V and 6 bases for J; bases not matched to a gene: 4. From germline, CDR1 is KGHSH and CDR2 LQKENI. The CDR3 covers 16 residues. The CDR3 coding sequence is TGTGCCAGCTCACCACCAGCGGGAGGGTCGGCCGGGGAGCTGTTTTTT. Translating it yields CASSPPAGGSAGELFF. Looking up the rest from reference TRBV18 and TRBJ2-2 gives the full variable domain: NAGVMQNPRHLVRRRGQEARLRCSPMKGHSHVYWYRQLPEEGLKFMVYLQKENIIDESGMPKERFSAEFPKEGPSILRIQQVVRGDSAAYFCASSPPAGGSAGELFFGEGSRLTVL.

This clonotype was counted only a few times. V and J are TRBV20-1 and TRBJ1-6; D remains unclear. Germline V CDR1 and CDR2: DFQATT, SNEGSKA (reference sequence). The V end lost 6 bases, the J end lost 2 bases, and 17 bases lay between the germline ends. The CDR3 has 16 amino acids. This chain's CDR3 is CSAGSSVVAYNSPLHF. DNA of the CDR3: TGCAGTGCCGGGTCCTCCGTCGTGGCCTATAATTCACCCCTCCACTTT.

The genes are TRBV10-3 and TRBJ2-7; either TRBD1 or TRBD2 may fit D (6 bases each). From germline, CDR1 is ENHRY and CDR2 SYGVKD. The V end lost 11 bases, the J end lost 4 bases, and 15 bases lay between the germline ends. This CDR3 has 12 residues. CDR3 residues: CAPREGGYEQYF. CDR3 nucleotide sequence: TGTGCCCCCAGGGAAGGGGGGTACGAGCAGTACTTC.

This chain links TRBV28 with TRBJ1-1, with D possibly TRBD1 on 5 matching bases. Germline CDR1 is MDHEN and CDR2 is SYDVKM. With 5 bases removed from V and 6 bases from J, the gap between germline ends came to 13 bases. CDR3 size: 13 residues. CDR3 sequence: CASSAGQGPEAFF. CDR3 sequence (DNA): TGTGCCAGCAGTGCTGGGCAGGGCCCTGAAGCTTTCTTT.

This clonotype was counted at least ten times. The V gene is TRBV5-5, the J gene TRBJ2-7, with a weak D call TRBD1 (6 bases). The CDR3 runs to 15 residues. CDR1 and CDR2 (germline): SGHKS, YYEKEE (reference sequence). V dropped 0 bases and J dropped 0 bases, with 10 bases sitting between them. CDR3 in DNA: TGTGCCAGCAGCTTGGTGACGGACAGCTCCTACGAGCAGTACTTC. This translates into CASSLVTDSSYEQYF.

The genes are TRBV6-5 and TRBJ1-2; D gene uncertain. V was trimmed by 0 bases and J by 6 bases, leaving 8 bases between them. The germline V gene has CDR1 MNHEY and CDR2 SVGAGI. CDR3 length: 13 residues. CDR3 nucleotide sequence: TGTGCCAGCAGTTACTCATCGCAGGATGGCTACACCTTC. Its translation is CASSYSSQDGYTF.

This clonotype was observed a few times. A much larger clone differs from this one at a single base, so this may be a read error. This chain connects TRBV7-2 to TRBJ1-6; TRBD1 matches 7 bases. V lost 5 bases and J lost 9; bases outside the gene matches: 19. Looked up from germline, CDR1 is SGHTA and CDR2 is FQGNSA. The CDR3 runs 18 residues. CDR3 sequence: CASSRQVRTGYLRSPLHF. For the CDR3, the DNA is TGTGCCAGCAGCAGACAAGTACGGACAGGCTACTTACGTTCACCCCTCCACTTT.

There are a few counts of this clonotype. The chain is built from TRBV18 and TRBJ2-7, with D unclear. The CDR3 is 15 residues long. V gave up 0 bases and J gave up 2 bases, with 11 bases separating them. The V gene's germline CDR1 is KGHSH and CDR2 LQKENI. The CDR3: CASSPPNYPAYEQYF. CDR3 nucleotides: TGTGCCAGCTCACCACCGAACTATCCAGCCTACGAGCAGTACTTC. Supplemented by reference TRBV18 and TRBJ2-7, the full variable domain reads NAGVMQNPRHLVRRRGQEARLRCSPMKGHSHVYWYRQLPEEGLKFMVYLQKENIIDESGMPKERFSAEFPKEGPSILRIQQVVRGDSAAYFCASSPPNYPAYEQYFGPGTRLTVT.

This clonotype was seen a few times. V usage is TRBV4-3 and J usage is TRBJ1-2; TRBD1 is a possible D gene (6 bases). In germline, CDR1 is LGHNA, CDR2 YSLEER. V lost 0 bases and J 4 bases, leaving 15 bases between the germline ends. This CDR3 comprises 16 residues. The CDR3 DNA reads TGCGCCAGCAGCCAAGATCGGGGGCGTCCCGGCTATGGCTACACCTTC. Its translation is CASSQDRGRPGYGYTF.

The chain uses TRBV18 and TRBJ1-1; no clear D. V dropped 2 bases and J dropped 0 bases, with 13 bases sitting between them. The CDR3 totals 16 residues. Germline V gene data show CDR1 as KGHSH and CDR2 as LQKENI. CDR3 protein: CASSPGWEGMNTEAFF. The CDR3 nucleotides are TGTGCCAGCTCACCAGGCTGGGAGGGCATGAACACTGAAGCTTTCTTT. The variable domain in full, completed from reference TRBV18 and TRBJ1-1, reads NAGVMQNPRHLVRRRGQEARLRCSPMKGHSHVYWYRQLPEEGLKFMVYLQKENIIDESGMPKERFSAEFPKEGPSILRIQQVVRGDSAAYFCASSPGWEGMNTEAFFGQGTRLTVV.

This chain uses TRBV29-1 with TRBJ2-3; 8 bases fit TRBD1. Germline V gene data show CDR1 as SQVTM and CDR2 as ANQGSEA. The V gene end was trimmed by 0 bases and the J gene end by 4 bases; junction bases not matched to a gene: 9. The CDR3 contains 16 residues. The CDR3 DNA reads TGCAGCGTTGAAGATCGGTCCCAGGGGGCAGCAGATACGCAGTATTTT. This translates into CSVEDRSQGAADTQYF.

The table lists this clonotype with a few counts. The V call is TRBV21-1, the J call TRBJ2-1; the table's D gene call, TRBD2, was not cross checked with the DNA. TRBV21-1 is given as a pseudogene. This CDR3 region has 18 residues. The CDR3 reads CASSSQPLAGSCGNEQFF. The CDR3 nucleotides are TGTGCCAGCAGCTCCCAACCCTTAGCGGGATCGTGTGGCAATGAGCAGTTCTTC.

As regards this clonotype: Mismatch with germline at one junction end may stem from a read error. The chain links TRBV20-1 to TRBJ2-1, with 8 bases that match TRBD2. From germline, CDR1 is DFQATT and CDR2 SNEGSKA (reference sequence). CDR3 length: 11 residues. DNA for the CDR3: TGCAGTGCCGGTGTAGCGGGGCCCTCAGTCTTC. Protein: CSAGVAGPSVF.

This clonotype has just a few counts. This chain joins TRBV3-2 and TRBJ2-7; the DNA was not compared with TRBD2, the D call given in the table. TRBV3-2 is described as a pseudogene. The CDR3 runs 15 residues. The CDR3 loop reads CASSRTLSTSYEQYF. The CDR3 region has the DNA TGTGCCAGCAGCCGCACCCTCTCCACTTCCTACGAGCAGTACTTC.